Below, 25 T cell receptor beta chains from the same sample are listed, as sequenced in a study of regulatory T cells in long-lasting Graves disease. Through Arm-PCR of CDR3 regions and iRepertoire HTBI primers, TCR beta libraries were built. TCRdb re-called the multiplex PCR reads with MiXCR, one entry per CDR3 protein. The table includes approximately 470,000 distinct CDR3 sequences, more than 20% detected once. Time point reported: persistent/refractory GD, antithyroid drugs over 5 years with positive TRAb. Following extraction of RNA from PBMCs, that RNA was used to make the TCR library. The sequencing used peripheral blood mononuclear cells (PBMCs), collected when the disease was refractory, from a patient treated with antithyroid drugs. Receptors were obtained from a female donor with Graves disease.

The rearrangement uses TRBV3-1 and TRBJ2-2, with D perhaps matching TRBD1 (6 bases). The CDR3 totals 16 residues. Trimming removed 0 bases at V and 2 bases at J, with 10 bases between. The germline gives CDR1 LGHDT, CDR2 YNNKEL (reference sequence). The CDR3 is CASSQEDRENTGELFF. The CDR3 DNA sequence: TGTGCCAGCAGCCAAGAGGACAGAGAAAACACCGGGGAGCTGTTTTTT.

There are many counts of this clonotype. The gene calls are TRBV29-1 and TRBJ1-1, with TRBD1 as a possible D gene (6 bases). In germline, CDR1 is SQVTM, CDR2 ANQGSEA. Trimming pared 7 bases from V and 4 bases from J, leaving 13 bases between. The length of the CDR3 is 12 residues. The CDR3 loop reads CSALRDITEAFF. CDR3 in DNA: TGCAGCGCCTTGAGGGACATCACTGAAGCTTTCTTT.

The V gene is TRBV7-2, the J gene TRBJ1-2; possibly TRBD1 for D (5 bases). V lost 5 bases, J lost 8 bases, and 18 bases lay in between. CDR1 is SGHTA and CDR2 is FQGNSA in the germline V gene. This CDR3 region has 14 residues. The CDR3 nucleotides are TGTGCCAGCAGCCCCCGCGGCAGGGTGCACGGCTACACCTTC. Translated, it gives CASSPRGRVHGYTF.

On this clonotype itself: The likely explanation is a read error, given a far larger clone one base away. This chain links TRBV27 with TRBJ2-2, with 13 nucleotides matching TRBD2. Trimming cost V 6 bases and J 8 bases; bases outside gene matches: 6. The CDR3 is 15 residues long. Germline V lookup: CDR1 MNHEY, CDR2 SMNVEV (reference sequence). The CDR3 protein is CASSRTSGSRGELFF. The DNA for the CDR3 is TGTGCCAGCAGCCGGACTAGCGGGAGTAGGGGGGAGCTGTTTTTT.

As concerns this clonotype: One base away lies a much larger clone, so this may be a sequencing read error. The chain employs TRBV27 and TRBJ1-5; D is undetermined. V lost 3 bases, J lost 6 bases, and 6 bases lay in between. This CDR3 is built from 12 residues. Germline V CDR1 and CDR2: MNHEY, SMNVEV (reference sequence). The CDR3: CASSFPSQPQHF. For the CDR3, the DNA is TGTGCCAGCAGTTTCCCCAGTCAGCCCCAGCATTTT.

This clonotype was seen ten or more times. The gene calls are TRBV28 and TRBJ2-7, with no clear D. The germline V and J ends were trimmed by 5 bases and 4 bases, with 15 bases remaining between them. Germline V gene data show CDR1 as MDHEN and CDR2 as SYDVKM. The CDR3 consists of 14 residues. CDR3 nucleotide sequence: TGTGCCAGCAGTGCGGTACCCTCGAGATACGAGCAGTACTTC. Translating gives CASSAVPSRYEQYF.

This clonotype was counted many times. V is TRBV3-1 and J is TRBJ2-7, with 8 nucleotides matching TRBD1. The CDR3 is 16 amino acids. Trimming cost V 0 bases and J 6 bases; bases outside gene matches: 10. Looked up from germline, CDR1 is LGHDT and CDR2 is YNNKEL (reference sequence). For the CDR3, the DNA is TGTGCCAGCAGCCAAGATCCAGGACAGGGAAGTGGCGAGCAGTACTTC. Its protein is CASSQDPGQGSGEQYF.

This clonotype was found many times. DNA for the CDR3: TGTGCCAGCAGCATGACGGGGGGAACCTACGAGCAGTACTTC. Translated, it gives CASSMTGGTYEQYF. This chain joins TRBV28 and TRBJ2-7, with 7 nucleotides matching TRBD2. This CDR3 spans 14 amino acids. Germline CDR1 reads MDHEN; CDR2 reads SYDVKM. V lost 6 bases and J lost 2; bases outside the gene matches: 7.

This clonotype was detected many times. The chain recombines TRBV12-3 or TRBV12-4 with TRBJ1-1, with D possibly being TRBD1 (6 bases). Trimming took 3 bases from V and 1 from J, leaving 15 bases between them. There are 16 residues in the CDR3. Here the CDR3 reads CASSFTKGEKNTEAFF. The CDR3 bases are TGTGCCAGCAGTTTTACTAAGGGGGAGAAGAACACTGAAGCTTTCTTT.

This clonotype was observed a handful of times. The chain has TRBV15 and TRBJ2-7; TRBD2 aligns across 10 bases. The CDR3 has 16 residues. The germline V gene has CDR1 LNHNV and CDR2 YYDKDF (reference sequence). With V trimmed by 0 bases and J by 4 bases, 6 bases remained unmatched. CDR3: CATSRDRPSGRYEQYF. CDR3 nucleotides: TGTGCCACCAGCAGAGATCGGCCTAGCGGGAGATACGAGCAGTACTTC.

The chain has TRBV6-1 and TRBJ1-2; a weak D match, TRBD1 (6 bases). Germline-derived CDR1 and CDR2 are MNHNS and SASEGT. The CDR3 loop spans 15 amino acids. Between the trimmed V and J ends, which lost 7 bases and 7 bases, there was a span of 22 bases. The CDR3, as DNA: TGTGCCAGCACCGCCCGGAGAGGGGGTGTTAGTGGCTACACCTTC. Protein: CASTARRGGVSGYTF.

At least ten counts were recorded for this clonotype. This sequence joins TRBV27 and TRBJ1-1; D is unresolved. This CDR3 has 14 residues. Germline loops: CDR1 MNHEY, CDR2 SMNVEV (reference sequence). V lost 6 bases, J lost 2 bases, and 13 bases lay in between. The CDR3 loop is CASSDKRINTEAFF. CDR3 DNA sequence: TGTGCCAGCAGCGACAAGAGGATTAACACTGAAGCTTTCTTT.

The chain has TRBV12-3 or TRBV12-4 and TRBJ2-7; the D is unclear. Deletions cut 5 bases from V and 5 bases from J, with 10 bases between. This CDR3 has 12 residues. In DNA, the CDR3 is TGTGCCAGCAGTGCCCCTTTTAACGAGCAGTACTTC. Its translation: CASSAPFNEQYF.

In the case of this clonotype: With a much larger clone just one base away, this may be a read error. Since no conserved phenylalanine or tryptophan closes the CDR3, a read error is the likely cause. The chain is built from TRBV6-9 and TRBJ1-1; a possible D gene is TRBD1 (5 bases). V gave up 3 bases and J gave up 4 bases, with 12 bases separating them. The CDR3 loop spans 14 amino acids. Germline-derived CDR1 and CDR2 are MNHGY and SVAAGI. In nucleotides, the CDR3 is TGTGCCAGCAGTTACCCCGCGGGGGGCACTGAAGCTTTCCTT. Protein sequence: CASSYPAGGTEAFL.

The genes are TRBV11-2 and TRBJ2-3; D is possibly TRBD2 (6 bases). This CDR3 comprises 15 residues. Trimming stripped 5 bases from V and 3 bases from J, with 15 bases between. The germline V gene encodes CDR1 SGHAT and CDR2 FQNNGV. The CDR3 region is CASSQGQRATDTQYF. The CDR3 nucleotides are TGTGCCAGCAGCCAAGGCCAGCGGGCGACAGATACGCAGTATTTT.

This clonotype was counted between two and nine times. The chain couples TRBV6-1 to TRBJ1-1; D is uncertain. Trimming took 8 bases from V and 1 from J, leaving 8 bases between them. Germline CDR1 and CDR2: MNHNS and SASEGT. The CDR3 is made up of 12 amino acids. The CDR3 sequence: CASRQRNTEAFF. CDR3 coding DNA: TGTGCCAGCCGTCAGAGGAACACTGAAGCTTTCTTT.

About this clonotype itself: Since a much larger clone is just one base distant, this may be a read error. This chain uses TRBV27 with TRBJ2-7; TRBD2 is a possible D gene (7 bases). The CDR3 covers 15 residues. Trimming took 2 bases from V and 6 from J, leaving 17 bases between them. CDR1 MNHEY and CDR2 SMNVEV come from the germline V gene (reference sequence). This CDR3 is CASSLRGEGHCEQYF. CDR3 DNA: TGTGCCAGCAGTTTAAGGGGGGAGGGCCACTGCGAGCAGTACTTC.

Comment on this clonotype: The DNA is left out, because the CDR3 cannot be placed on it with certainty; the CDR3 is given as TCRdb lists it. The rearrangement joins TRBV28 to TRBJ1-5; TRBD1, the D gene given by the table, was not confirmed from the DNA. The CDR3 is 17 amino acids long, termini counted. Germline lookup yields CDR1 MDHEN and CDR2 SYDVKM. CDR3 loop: CASSPRFGPGGNQPQHF.

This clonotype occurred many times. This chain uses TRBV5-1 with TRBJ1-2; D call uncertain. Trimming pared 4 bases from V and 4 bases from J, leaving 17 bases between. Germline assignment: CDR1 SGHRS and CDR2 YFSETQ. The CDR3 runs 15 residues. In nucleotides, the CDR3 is TGCGCCAGCAGCGCCGGGCTAGAGTATGGCTATGGCTACACCTTC. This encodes CASSAGLEYGYGYTF. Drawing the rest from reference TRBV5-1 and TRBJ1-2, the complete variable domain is KAGVTQTPRYLIKTRGQQVTLSCSPISGHRSVSWYQQTPGQGLQFLFEYFSETQRNKGNFPGRFSGRQFSNSRSEMNVSTLELGDSALYLCASSAGLEYGYGYTFGSGTRLTVV.

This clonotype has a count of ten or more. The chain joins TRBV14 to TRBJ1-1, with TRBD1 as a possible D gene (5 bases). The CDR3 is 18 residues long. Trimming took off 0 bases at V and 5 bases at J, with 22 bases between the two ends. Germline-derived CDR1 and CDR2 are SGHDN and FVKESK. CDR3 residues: CASSQDVVQGTGRTEAFF. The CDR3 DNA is TGTGCCAGCAGCCAAGATGTCGTCCAGGGCACCGGCAGGACTGAAGCTTTCTTT.

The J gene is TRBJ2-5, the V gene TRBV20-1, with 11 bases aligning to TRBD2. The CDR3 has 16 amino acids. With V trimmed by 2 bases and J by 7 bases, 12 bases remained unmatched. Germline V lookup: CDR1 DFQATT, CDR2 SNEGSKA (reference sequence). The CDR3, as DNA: TGCAGTGCTAGACCGACAGGACTAGCGGGCCGCGGGACCCAGTACTTC. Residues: CSARPTGLAGRGTQYF.

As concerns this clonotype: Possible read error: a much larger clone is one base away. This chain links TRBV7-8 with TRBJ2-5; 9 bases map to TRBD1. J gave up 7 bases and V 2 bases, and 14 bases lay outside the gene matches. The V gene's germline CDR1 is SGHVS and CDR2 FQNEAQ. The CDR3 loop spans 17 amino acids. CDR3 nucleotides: TGTGCCAGCAGCTTACTTCGGCGGACAGGGGCAGAGGTGACCCAGTACTTC. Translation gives CASSLLRRTGAEVTQYF.

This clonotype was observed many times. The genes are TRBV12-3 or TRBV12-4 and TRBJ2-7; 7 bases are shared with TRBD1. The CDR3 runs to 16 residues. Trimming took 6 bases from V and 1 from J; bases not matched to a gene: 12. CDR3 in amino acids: CASSILTGPGSYEQYF. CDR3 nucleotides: TGTGCCAGCAGCATACTGACAGGGCCCGGGTCCTACGAGCAGTACTTC.

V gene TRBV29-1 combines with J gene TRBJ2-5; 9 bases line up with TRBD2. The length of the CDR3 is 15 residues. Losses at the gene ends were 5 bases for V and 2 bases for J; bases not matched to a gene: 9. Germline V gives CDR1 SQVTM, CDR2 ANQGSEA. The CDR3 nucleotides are TGCAGCGTTACCGATAGCGGGAGATCACAAGAGACCCAGTACTTC. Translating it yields CSVTDSGRSQETQYF.

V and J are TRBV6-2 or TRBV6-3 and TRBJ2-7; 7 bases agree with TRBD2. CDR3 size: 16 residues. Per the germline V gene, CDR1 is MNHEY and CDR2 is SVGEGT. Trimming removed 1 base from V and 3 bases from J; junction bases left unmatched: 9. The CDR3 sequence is CASSYFPSGPFYEQYF. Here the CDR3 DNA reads TGTGCCAGCAGTTACTTCCCTAGCGGACCTTTCTACGAGCAGTACTTC.